This T cell receptor (beta chain) was obtained from a study of T cell changes during pregnancy in multiple sclerosis. CDR1 is SGHRS, CDR2 YFSETQ, per germline. The CDR3 has 13 amino acids. Trimming took off 1 base at V and 10 bases at J, with 12 bases between the two ends. This table comes from immunoSEQ multiplex PCR, and its TCRdb copy is limited to in-frame clones, with some not included. The sample has around 30,000 clones; more than 85% are singletons. The chain joins TRBV5-1 to TRBJ2-1; no clear D gene. The sequence was obtained from a female donor with multiple sclerosis, enrolled in a pregnancy study. This sample comprised CD4+ T cells from peripheral blood mononuclear cells, obtained after pregnancy. CDR3 sequence reads: CASSLWWAGEQFF. The DNA of the CDR3 is TGCGCCAGCAGCTTGTGGTGGGCTGGAGAGCAGTTCTTC. The full variable domain, with the rest looked up from reference TRBV5-1 and TRBJ2-1, is KAGVTQTPRYLIKTRGQQVTLSCSPISGHRSVSWYQQTPGQGLQFLFEYFSETQRNKGNFPGRFSGRQFSNSRSEMNVSTLELGDSALYLCASSLWWAGEQFFGPGTRLTVL.